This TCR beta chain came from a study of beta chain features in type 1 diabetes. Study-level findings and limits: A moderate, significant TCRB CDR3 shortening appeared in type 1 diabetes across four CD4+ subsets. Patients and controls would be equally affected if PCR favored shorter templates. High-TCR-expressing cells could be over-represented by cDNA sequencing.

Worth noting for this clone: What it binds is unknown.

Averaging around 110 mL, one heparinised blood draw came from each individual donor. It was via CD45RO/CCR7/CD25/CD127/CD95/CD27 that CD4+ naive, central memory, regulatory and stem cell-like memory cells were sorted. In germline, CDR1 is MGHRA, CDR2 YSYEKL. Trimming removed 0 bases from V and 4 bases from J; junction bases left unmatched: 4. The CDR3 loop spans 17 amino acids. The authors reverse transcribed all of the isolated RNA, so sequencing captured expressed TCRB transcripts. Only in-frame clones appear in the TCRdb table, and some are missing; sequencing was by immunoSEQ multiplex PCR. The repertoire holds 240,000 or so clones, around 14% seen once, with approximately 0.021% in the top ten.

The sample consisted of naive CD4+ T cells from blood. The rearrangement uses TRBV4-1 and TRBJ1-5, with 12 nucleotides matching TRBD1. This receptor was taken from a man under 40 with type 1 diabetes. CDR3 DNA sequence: TGCGCCAGCAGCCAAGACCCGGGACAGGGGGCGAATCAGCCCCAGCATTTT. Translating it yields CASSQDPGQGANQPQHF.